Here is one T cell receptor beta chain with its context. This sample was included in a study of blood T cell repertoires in COVID-19. Background on the study: COVID-19 samples collected from the United States, Italy and Spain covered acute and convalescent phases. T cells, B-cell-depleted T cells, or PBMCs supplied cDNA or gDNA.

Original data processing: Amplification with reference gene primers provided the estimates of nucleated cell counts. Sequencing was performed with immunoSEQ multiplex PCR; in TCRdb, only in-frame clones are kept and a portion is missing. V, J and clone size derive from that table, while D and trimming were established from the DNA sequence. The sample yields 120,000 or so clones, 85% to 90% seen once. Germline lookup yields CDR1 KGHSH and CDR2 LQKENI. With 3 bases removed from V and 6 bases from J, the gap between germline ends came to 18 bases. This CDR3 comprises 15 residues. This receptor was identified in a man aged 65-85 years with active or convalescent COVID-19. Source material: peripheral blood. This rearrangement joins TRBV18 to TRBJ2-7; perhaps TRBD1 as D (5 bases). CDR3: CASSPLEQGSGEQYF. The DNA of the CDR3 is TGTGCCAGCTCACCCCTGGAGCAGGGATCCGGCGAGCAGTACTTC.